This record concerns one TCR beta chain sequence. Its antigen is as yet unknown. The junction and the germline gene differ at one end; a read error may be behind it. The sample is drawn from a study of cytomegalovirus exposure and HLA in healthy donors. At the level of the study: There were roughly 120 million unique TCR beta sequences, drawn from 150 million to 200 million T cells, in an earlier analysis.

A multiplex PCR was run with 60 Vbeta primers and 13 Jbeta primers. Produced via immunoSEQ multiplex PCR; TCRdb's table is partial and in-frame only. Of roughly 150,000 clones in the sample, approximately 70% are singletons; the top ten hold 1.5% to 2%. Study-level points and caveats: Previous analysis showed most TCR beta V segments were productive about 87% or about 30% of the time. Among TCR beta chains of equal frequency, HLA-associated ones were more clonally expanded in a later analysis. A later analysis by the authors found several of the most significant clusters apparently linked to common viral pathogens.

This TCR derives from a woman younger than 45 in good health and CMV-seronegative. The sample comprised PBMCs.

This chain's CDR3 is CSSSLARLAGAASTDTQYF. CDR3 nucleotide sequence: TGTTCCAGCAGTTTAGCCCGACTAGCGGGAGCTGCTAGCACAGATACGCAGTATTTT. This chain uses TRBV7-9 with TRBJ2-3, with 12 bases identical to TRBD2. There are 19 residues in the CDR3. Germline-derived CDR1 and CDR2 are SEHNR and FQNEAQ (reference sequence). Supplemented by reference TRBV7-9 and TRBJ2-3, the full variable domain reads DTGVSQNPRHKITKRGQNVTFRCDPISEHNRLYWYRQTLGQGPEFLTYFQNEAQLEKSRLLSDRFSAERPKGSFSTLEIQRTEQGDSAMYLCSSSLARLAGAASTDTQYFGPGTRLTVL.